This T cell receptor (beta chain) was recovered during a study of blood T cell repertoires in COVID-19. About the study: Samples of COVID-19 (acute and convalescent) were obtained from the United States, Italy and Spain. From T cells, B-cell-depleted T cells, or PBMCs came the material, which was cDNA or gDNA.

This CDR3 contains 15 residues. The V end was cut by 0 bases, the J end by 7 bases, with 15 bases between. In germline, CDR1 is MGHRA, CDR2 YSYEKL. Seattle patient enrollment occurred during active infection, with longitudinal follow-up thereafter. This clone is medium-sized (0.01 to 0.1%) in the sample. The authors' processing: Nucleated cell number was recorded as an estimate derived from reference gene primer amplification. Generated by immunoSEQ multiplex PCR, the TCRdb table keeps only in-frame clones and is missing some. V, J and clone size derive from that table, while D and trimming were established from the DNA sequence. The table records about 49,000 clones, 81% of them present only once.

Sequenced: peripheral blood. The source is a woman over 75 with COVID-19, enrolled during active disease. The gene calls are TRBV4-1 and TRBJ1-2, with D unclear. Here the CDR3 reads CASSQDLALAGGYTF. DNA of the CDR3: TGCGCCAGCAGCCAAGATCTAGCGCTCGCGGGTGGCTACACCTTC.